These 6 T cell receptor beta chains share one sample of origin, sequenced in a study of blood T cells in healthy people across ages. Sample-barcoded 5' priming and a J-beta primer mix drove a second PCR of about 6 to 12 cycles. TCRdb passed the 5' RACE reads through MiXCR, listing each CDR3 protein once. Seen here are about 970,000 distinct CDR3 sequences, roughly 47% observed once, and the top ten hold about 20%. Source material: blood. The receptors come from a woman aged 60-70 years in good health.

The chain is built from TRBV6-1 and TRBJ2-7; TRBD1 agrees at 7 bases. V was pared by 8 bases and J by 3 bases, with 4 bases of the junction left unmatched. The CDR3 consists of 12 residues. The V gene's germline CDR1 is MNHNS and CDR2 SASEGT. The CDR3 DNA reads TGTGCCAGCCGGGGACAGTACTACGAGCAGTACTTC. Translating it yields CASRGQYYEQYF.

The genes are TRBV28 and TRBJ2-1; 7 bases are a match to TRBD2. Looked up from germline, CDR1 is MDHEN and CDR2 is SYDVKM. This CDR3 contains 15 residues. The trim removed 7 bases at V and 6 bases at J, leaving 12 bases unmatched. The CDR3, as DNA: TGTGCCAGCAACCCAGGCGGGAGTCAGGGCAATGAGCAGTTCTTC. Residues: CASNPGGSQGNEQFF.

This clonotype was observed a few times. V usage is TRBV29-1 and J usage is TRBJ2-3; 8 nucleotides agree with TRBD2. In germline, CDR1 is SQVTM, CDR2 ANQGSEA. The V gene end was trimmed by 3 bases and the J gene end by 2 bases; junction bases not matched to a gene: 10. The CDR3 loop spans 16 amino acids. CDR3 residues: CSVDGVVAGLTDTQYF. CDR3 in DNA: TGCAGCGTTGATGGGGTAGTAGCGGGGCTCACAGATACGCAGTATTTT.

CDR3 loop: CAVSGAAPYEQYF. The CDR3 DNA sequence: TGTGCCGTAAGTGGAGCGGCACCGTACGAGCAGTACTTC. This chain uses TRBV27 with TRBJ2-7, with D tentatively TRBD2 (5 bases). Germline V lookup: CDR1 MNHEY, CDR2 SMNVEV (reference sequence). The V gene lost 11 bases and the J gene lost 4 bases, with 18 bases spanning the gap. This CDR3 contains 13 residues.

A few counts support this clonotype. The chain has TRBV4-1 and TRBJ2-7; D gene ambiguous. This CDR3 comprises 15 residues. CDR1 MGHRA and CDR2 YSYEKL come from the germline V gene. Trimming shortened V by 0 bases and J by 9 bases, and 18 bases separated the two germline ends. CDR3 sequence reads: CASSQEAHNYERQYF. CDR3 sequence (DNA): TGCGCCAGCAGCCAAGAAGCCCACAATTACGAGCGGCAGTACTTC.

There are many counts of this clonotype. A much larger clone differs by one base, so this may be a read error. This chain uses TRBV7-3 with TRBJ2-5, with D uncertain. Per germline, CDR1 SGHTA and CDR2 FQGTGA. Trimming shortened V by 5 bases and J by 11 bases, and 24 bases separated the two germline ends. This CDR3 contains 15 residues. The CDR3 protein is CASSVGASAYNEQYF. CDR3 sequence (DNA): TGTGCCAGCAGCGTCGGCGCCTCTGCTTACAATGAGCAGTACTTC.